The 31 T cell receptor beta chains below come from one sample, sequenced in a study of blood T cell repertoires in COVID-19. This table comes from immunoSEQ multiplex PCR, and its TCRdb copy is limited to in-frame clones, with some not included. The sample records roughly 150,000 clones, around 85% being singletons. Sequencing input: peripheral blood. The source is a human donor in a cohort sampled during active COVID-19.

The CDR3 bases are TGTGCCAGCAGCTTACGCGTGAGGGTGCGGACTAATGAAAAACTGTTTTTT. This codes for CASSLRVRVRTNEKLFF. This chain links TRBV7-8 with TRBJ1-4, with D hard to call. CDR1 is SGHVS and CDR2 is FQNEAQ in the germline V gene. The length of the CDR3 is 17 residues. The ends were cut back, 2 bases at V and 2 bases at J, with 15 bases in the middle.

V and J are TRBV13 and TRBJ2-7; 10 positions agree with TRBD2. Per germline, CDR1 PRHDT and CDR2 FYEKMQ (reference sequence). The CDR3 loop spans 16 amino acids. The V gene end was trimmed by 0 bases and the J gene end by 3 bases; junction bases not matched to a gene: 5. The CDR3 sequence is CASSLGGTSAYYEQYF. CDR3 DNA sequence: TGTGCCAGCAGCTTAGGGGGGACTAGCGCGTACTACGAGCAGTACTTC.

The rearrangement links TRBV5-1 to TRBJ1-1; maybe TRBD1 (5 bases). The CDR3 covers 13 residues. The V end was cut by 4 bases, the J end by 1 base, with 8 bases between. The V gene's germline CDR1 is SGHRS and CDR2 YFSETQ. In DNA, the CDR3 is TGCGCCAGCAGCGGCGGACAGAACACTGAAGCTTTCTTT. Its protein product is CASSGGQNTEAFF.

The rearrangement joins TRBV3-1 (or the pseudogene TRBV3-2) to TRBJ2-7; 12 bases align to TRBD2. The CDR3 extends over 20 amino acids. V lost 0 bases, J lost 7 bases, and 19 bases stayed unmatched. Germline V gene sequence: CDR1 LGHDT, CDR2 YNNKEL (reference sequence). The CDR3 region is CASSQESLGVTSGGLGEQYF. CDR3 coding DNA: TGTGCCAGCAGCCAAGAAAGCTTAGGGGTTACTAGCGGGGGGTTGGGGGAGCAGTACTTC.

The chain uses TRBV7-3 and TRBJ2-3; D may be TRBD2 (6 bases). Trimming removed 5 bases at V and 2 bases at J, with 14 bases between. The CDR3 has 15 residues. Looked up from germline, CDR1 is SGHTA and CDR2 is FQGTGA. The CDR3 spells CASSQWGLSTDTQYF. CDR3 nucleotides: TGTGCCAGCAGCCAATGGGGACTCTCCACAGATACGCAGTATTTT.

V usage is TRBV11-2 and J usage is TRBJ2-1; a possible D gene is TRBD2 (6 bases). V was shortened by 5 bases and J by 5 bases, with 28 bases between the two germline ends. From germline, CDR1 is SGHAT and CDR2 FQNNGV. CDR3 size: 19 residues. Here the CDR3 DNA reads TGTGCCAGCAGCCGGTTGTGGACCCGCGGGACTTCTAAAGACAATGAGCAGTTCTTC. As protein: CASSRLWTRGTSKDNEQFF.

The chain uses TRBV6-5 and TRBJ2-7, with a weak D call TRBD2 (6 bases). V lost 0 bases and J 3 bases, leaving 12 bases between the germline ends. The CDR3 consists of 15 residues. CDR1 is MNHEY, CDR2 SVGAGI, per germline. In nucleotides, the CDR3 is TGTGCCAGCAGTTACTCGAAGGCTAGCGTCTACGAGCAGTACTTC. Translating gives CASSYSKASVYEQYF.

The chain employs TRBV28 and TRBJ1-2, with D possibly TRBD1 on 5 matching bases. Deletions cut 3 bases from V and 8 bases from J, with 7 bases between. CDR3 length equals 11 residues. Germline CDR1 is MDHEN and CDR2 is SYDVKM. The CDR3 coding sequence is TGTGCCAGCAGTTTCAGGGCCGGCTACACCTTC. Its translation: CASSFRAGYTF.

CDR3 amino acids: CASSPGQGVRQPQHF. The DNA for the CDR3 is TGTGCCAGCAGTCCGGGACAGGGGGTCAGGCAGCCCCAGCATTTT. The chain uses TRBV27 and TRBJ1-5; TRBD1 aligns across 11 bases. CDR1 is MNHEY, CDR2 SMNVEV, per germline (reference sequence). CDR3 length equals 15 residues. After removal of 5 bases from V and 7 bases from J, the junction contained 7 bases not matched to a gene.

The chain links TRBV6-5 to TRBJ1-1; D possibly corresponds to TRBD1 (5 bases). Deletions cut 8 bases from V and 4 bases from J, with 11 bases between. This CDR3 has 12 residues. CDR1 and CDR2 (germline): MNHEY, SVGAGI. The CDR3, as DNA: TGTGCCAGCGGCCAGGGTGTCACTGAAGCTTTCTTT. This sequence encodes CASGQGVTEAFF.

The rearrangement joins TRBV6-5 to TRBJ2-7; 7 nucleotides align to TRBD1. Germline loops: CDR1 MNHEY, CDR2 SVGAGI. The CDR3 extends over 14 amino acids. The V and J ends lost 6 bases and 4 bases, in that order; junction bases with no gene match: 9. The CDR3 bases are TGTGCCAGCAGCAAAGACAGGGCTGGTTACGAGCAGTACTTC. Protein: CASSKDRAGYEQYF.

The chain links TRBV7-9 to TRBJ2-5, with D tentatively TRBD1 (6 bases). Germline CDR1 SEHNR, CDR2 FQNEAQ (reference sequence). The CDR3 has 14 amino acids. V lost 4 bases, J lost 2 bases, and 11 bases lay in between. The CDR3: CASSSYRVQETQYF. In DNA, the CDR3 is TGTGCCAGCAGCTCCTACAGGGTACAAGAGACCCAGTACTTC.

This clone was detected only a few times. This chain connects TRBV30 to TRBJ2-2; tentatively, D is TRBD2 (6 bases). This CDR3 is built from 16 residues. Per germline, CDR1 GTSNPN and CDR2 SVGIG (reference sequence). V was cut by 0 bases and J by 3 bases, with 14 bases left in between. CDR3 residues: CAWSVLGGSDTGELFF. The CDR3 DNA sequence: TGTGCCTGGAGTGTACTAGGAGGGAGTGACACCGGGGAGCTGTTTTTT.

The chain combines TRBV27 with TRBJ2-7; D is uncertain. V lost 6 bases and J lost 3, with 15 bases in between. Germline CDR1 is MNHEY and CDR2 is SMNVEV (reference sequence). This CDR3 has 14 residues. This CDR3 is CASSLREGGYEQYF. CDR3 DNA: TGTGCCAGCAGCCTCCGTGAAGGCGGCTACGAGCAGTACTTC.

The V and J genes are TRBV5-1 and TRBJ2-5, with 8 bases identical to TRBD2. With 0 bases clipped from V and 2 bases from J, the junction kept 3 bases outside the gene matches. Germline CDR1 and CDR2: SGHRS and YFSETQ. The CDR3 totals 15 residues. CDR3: CASSLGRGAQETQYF. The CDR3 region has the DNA TGCGCCAGCAGCTTGGGGCGGGGGGCACAAGAGACCCAGTACTTC.

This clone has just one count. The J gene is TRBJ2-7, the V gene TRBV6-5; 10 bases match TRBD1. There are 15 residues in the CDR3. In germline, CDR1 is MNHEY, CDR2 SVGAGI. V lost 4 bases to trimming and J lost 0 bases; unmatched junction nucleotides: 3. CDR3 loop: CASSWGQGYSYEQYF. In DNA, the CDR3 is TGTGCCAGCAGTTGGGGACAGGGGTACTCCTACGAGCAGTACTTC.

The CDR3 is CASSRPGLASSKNIQYF. DNA for the CDR3: TGTGCCAGCAGCCGCCCCGGACTAGCGTCATCCAAAAACATTCAGTACTTC. V and J are TRBV7-2 and TRBJ2-4; 9 bases map to TRBD2. The CDR3 extends over 17 amino acids. Per the germline V gene, CDR1 is SGHTA and CDR2 is FQGNSA. The junction had 10 bases not matched to a gene; V was cut back by 5 bases and J by 2 bases.

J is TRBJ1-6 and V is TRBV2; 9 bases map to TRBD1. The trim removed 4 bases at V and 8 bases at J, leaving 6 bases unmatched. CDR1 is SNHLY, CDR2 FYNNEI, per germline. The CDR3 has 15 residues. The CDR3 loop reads CASSVGGQGHSPLHF. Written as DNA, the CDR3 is TGTGCCAGCAGTGTAGGGGGACAGGGCCATTCACCCCTCCACTTT.

Here the CDR3 reads CAIRGPASYEQFF. In DNA form, the CDR3 reads TGTGCTATCCGAGGACCAGCTAGCTATGAGCAGTTCTTC. The genes are TRBV28 and TRBJ2-1; perhaps TRBD2 as D (5 bases). Germline V lookup: CDR1 MDHEN, CDR2 SYDVKM. The CDR3 spans 13 residues.

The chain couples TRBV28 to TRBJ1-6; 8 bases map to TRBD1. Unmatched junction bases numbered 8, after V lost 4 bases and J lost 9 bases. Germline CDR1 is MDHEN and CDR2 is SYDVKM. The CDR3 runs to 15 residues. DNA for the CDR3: TGTGCCAGCAGTTATCTAGACAGGGGCGGTTCACCCCTCCACTTT. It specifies CASSYLDRGGSPLHF. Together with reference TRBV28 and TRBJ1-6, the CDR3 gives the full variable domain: DVKVTQSSRYLVKRTGEKVFLECVQDMDHENMFWYRQDPGLGLRLIYFSYDVKMKEKGDIPEGYSVSREKKERFSLILESASTNQTSMYLCASSYLDRGGSPLHFGNGTRLTVT.

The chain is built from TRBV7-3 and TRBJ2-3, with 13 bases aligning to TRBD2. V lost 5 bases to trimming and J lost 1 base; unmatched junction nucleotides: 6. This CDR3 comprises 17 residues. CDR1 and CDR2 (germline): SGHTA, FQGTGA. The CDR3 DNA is TGTGCCAGCAGCCCCGGGACTAGCGGGATCGGCACAGATACGCAGTATTTT. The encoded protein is CASSPGTSGIGTDTQYF.

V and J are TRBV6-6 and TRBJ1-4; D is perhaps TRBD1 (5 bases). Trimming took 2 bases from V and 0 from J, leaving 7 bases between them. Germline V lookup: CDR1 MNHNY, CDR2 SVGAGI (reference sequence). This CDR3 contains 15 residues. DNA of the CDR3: TGTGCCAGCAGTTACCAGGGTTCAACTAATGAAAAACTGTTTTTT. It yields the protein CASSYQGSTNEKLFF.

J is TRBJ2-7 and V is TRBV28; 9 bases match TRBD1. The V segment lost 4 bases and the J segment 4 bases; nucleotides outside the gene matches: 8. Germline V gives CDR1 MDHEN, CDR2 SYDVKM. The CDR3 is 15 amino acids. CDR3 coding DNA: TGTGCCAGCAGTTCAGGACAGGGGCTGGGTTACGAGCAGTACTTC. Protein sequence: CASSSGQGLGYEQYF.

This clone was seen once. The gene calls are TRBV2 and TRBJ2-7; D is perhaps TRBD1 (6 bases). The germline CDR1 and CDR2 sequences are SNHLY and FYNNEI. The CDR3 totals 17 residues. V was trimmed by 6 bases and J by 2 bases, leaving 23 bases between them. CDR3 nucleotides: TGTGCCAGCAGGGTAAGGGTGGGGGCCAATACACCCTACGAGCAGTACTTC. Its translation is CASRVRVGANTPYEQYF.

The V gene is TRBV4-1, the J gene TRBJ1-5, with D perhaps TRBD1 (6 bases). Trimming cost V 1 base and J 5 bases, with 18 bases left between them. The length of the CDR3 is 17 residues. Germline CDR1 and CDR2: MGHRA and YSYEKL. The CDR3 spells CASSQGGGRGRHQPQHF. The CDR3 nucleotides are TGCGCCAGCAGCCAAGGGGGCGGCAGGGGAAGGCATCAGCCCCAGCATTTT.

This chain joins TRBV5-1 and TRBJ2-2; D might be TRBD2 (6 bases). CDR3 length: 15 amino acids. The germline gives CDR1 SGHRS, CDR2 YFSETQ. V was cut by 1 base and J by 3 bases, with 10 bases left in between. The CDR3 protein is CASSLSPGDTGELFF. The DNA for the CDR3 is TGCGCCAGCAGCTTGTCGCCGGGGGACACCGGGGAGCTGTTTTTT.

The CDR3 region has the DNA TGTGCCAGCAGCTCACTAGCAGGATGGAGCTACAATGAGCAGTTCTTC. Protein sequence: CASSSLAGWSYNEQFF. V gene TRBV14 combines with J gene TRBJ2-1; the D gene is possibly TRBD2 (6 bases). CDR3 length equals 16 residues. V was pared by 5 bases and J by 3 bases, with 17 bases between. Germline V gene lookup returns CDR1 SGHDN and CDR2 FVKESK.

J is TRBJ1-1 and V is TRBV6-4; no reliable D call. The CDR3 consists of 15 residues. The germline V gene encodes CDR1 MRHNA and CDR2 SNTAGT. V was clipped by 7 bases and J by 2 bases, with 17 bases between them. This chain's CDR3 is CASIVAGSYNTEAFF. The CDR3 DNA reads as TGTGCCAGCATCGTCGCGGGCAGCTATAACACTGAAGCTTTCTTT.

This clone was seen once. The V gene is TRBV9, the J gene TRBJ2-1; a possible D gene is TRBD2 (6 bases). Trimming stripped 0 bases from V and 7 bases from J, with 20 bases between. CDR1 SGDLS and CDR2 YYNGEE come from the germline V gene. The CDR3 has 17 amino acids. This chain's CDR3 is CASSVGRGPPEGNEQFF. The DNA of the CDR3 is TGTGCCAGCAGCGTAGGGAGGGGCCCTCCCGAGGGAAATGAGCAGTTCTTC.

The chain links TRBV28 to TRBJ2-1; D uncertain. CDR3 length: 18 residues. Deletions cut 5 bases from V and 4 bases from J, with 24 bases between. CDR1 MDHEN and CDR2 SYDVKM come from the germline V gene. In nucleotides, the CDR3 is TGTGCCAGCAGTCCGTCTAAGGTGGGCAAAGGCCATTACAATGAGCAGTTCTTC. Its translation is CASSPSKVGKGHYNEQFF.

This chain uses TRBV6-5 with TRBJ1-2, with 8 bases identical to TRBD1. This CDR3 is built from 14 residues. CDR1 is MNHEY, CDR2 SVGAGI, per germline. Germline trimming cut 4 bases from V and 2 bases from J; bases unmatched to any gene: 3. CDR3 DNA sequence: TGTGCCAGCAGTTCTCGGGACAGGAACTATGGCTACACCTTC. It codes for CASSSRDRNYGYTF.